One sample yielded the 10 T cell receptor beta chains listed below, sequenced in a study of T cell repertoires in cytomegalovirus infection. TCRdb re-called the reads with MiXCR, one entry per CDR3 protein. The sample carries hundreds of thousands of distinct CDR3 sequences, around 30% recorded once. For these TCRs, the target antigens are not known. The source was cultured PBMCs, collected from culture after CMV antigen stimulation. The origin of the receptors is a human donor in good health (CMV status not recorded). Some clones in this sample may be carry-over from other donors' samples.

The gene calls are TRBV20-1 and TRBJ1-4; D call uncertain. CDR3 length equals 11 residues. Germline V CDR1 and CDR2: DFQATT, SNEGSKA (reference sequence). Trimming left V 5 bases short and J 8 bases short, with 9 bases between. CDR3 sequence: CSARPAEKLFF. CDR3 bases: TGCAGTGCTCGGCCCGCGGAAAAACTGTTTTTT.

This clonotype was seen only a few times. The V and J genes are TRBV7-2 and TRBJ1-1; TRBD1 is a possible D gene (6 bases). The CDR3 covers 14 residues. V dropped 1 base and J dropped 4 bases, with 10 bases sitting between them. The germline V gene has CDR1 SGHTA and CDR2 FQGNSA. The CDR3 DNA follows: TGTGCCAGCAGCTTAGATCGGGGGGCCACTGAAGCTTTCTTT. Amino acids: CASSLDRGATEAFF.

This clonotype showed up just a few times. The chain carries TRBV24-1 and TRBJ2-1; D may match TRBD1 or TRBD2 (5 bases each). The CDR3 covers 16 residues. Per the germline V gene, CDR1 is KGHDR and CDR2 is SFDVKD. The ends were cut back, 1 base at V and 9 bases at J, with 18 bases in the middle. The DNA for the CDR3 is TGTGCCACCAGTGATTTCCCGGGACCCTTGTGTTGTGAGCAGTTCTTC. It yields the protein CATSDFPGPLCCEQFF.

The chain joins TRBV12-5 to TRBJ2-3, with D uncertain. Trimming took 6 bases from V and 4 from J, leaving 5 bases between them. CDR1 LGHNT and CDR2 FRNRAP come from the germline V gene. The length of the CDR3 is 11 residues. CDR3 in amino acids: CASGGADTQYF. CDR3 in DNA: TGTGCTAGTGGCGGAGCAGATACGCAGTATTTT. Full variable domain (remainder filled in from reference TRBV12-5 and TRBJ2-3): DARVTQTPRHKVTEMGQEVTMRCQPILGHNTVFWYRQTMMQGLELLAYFRNRAPLDDSGMPKDRFSAEMPDATLATLKIQPSEPRDSAVYFCASGGADTQYFGPGTRLTVL.

This clonotype turned up a few times. This chain joins TRBV7-6 and TRBJ2-2; no clear D. Trimming cost V 5 bases and J 7 bases, with 20 bases left between them. CDR3 size: 16 residues. The V gene's germline CDR1 is SGHVS and CDR2 FNYEAQ. The CDR3 loop is CASSRVLVAVGGELFF. The DNA of the CDR3 is TGTGCCAGCAGCCGAGTTCTAGTTGCGGTCGGCGGGGAGCTGTTTTTT. Full variable domain (outside the CDR3, taken from reference TRBV7-6 and TRBJ2-2): GAGVSQSPRYKVTKRGQDVALRCDPISGHVSLYWYRQALGQGPEFLTYFNYEAQQDKSGLPNDRFSAERPEGSISTLTIQRTEQRDSAMYRCASSRVLVAVGGELFFGEGSRLTVL.

The chain carries TRBV28 and TRBJ2-4, with D unresolved. CDR3 length: 16 amino acids. Trimming cost V 4 bases and J 0 bases, with 13 bases left between them. CDR1 and CDR2 from the germline V gene are MDHEN and SYDVKM. The CDR3 DNA reads as TGTGCCAGCAGTTCCCCCGAGGCTCTAGCCAAAAACATTCAGTACTTC. It specifies CASSSPEALAKNIQYF.

V and J are TRBV2 and TRBJ2-2; a weak D match, TRBD2 (6 bases). The ends were cut back, 8 bases at V and 3 bases at J, with 7 bases in the middle. The CDR3 sequence is 12 residues long. Germline V gene lookup returns CDR1 SNHLY and CDR2 FYNNEI. CDR3 coding DNA: TGTGCCAGCTGGGGGGACACCGGGGAGCTGTTTTTT. It is translated as CASWGDTGELFF.

V usage is TRBV29-1 and J usage is TRBJ2-3; 8 nucleotides align to TRBD1. Germline CDR1 and CDR2: SQVTM and ANQGSEA. This CDR3 spans 13 amino acids. The junction had 2 bases not matched to a gene; V was cut back by 3 bases and J by 3 bases. This CDR3 reads CSVDGQGTDTQYF. For the CDR3, the DNA is TGCAGCGTTGACGGACAGGGAACAGATACGCAGTATTTT.

The gene calls are TRBV2 and TRBJ1-5; D is ambiguous. V dropped 4 bases and J dropped 3 bases, with 7 bases sitting between them. Germline V CDR1 and CDR2: SNHLY, FYNNEI. There are 13 residues in the CDR3. DNA of the CDR3: TGTGCCAGCAGTGCCAGAATCAATCAGCCCCAGCATTTT. Translation: CASSARINQPQHF.

This clonotype was seen a handful of times. The rearrangement uses TRBV7-9 and TRBJ1-1; D call uncertain. CDR1 and CDR2 from the germline V gene are SEHNR and FQNEAQ (reference sequence). V lost 1 base, J lost 0 bases, and 6 bases lay in between. The CDR3 has 14 residues. CDR3 in amino acids: CASSLGSLNTEAFF. As DNA, the CDR3 is TGTGCCAGCAGCTTAGGATCGCTGAACACTGAAGCTTTCTTT.